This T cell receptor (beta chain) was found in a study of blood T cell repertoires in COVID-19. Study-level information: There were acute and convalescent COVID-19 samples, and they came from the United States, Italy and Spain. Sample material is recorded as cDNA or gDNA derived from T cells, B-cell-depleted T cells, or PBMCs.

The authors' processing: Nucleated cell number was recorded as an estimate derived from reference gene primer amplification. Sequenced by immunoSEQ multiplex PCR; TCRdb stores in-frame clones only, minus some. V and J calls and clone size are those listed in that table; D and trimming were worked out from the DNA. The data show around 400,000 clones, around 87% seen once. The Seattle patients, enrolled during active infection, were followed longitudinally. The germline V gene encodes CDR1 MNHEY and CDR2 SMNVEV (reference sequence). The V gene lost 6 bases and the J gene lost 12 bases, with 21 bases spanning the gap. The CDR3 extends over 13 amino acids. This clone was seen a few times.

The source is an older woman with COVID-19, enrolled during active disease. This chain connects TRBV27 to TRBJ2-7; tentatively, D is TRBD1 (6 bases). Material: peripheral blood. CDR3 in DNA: TGTGCCAGCAGGGCGAACAACAGGGAAATGGGGTACTTC. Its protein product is CASRANNREMGYF.